The 19 T cell receptor beta chains below were found in one sample sequenced in a study of blood T cell repertoires in COVID-19. Sequencing was performed with immunoSEQ multiplex PCR; in TCRdb, only in-frame clones are kept and a portion is missing. The sample records a few hundred thousand clones, more than 70% being singletons. The sequenced sample was peripheral blood. Every receptor here comes from a woman in her 30s with COVID-19, enrolled during active disease.

This sequence joins TRBV19 and TRBJ2-3; D possibly corresponds to TRBD2 (6 bases). Germline CDR1 LNHDA, CDR2 SQIVND (reference sequence). The CDR3 is made up of 14 amino acids. Between the trimmed V and J ends, which lost 9 bases and 5 bases, there was a span of 18 bases. CDR3 sequence (DNA): TGTGCCAGCGGGGGACCTTCCAATTTAGATACGCAGTATTTT. Protein: CASGGPSNLDTQYF. Together with reference TRBV19 and TRBJ2-3, the CDR3 gives the full variable domain: DGGITQSPKYLFRKEGQNVTLSCEQNLNHDAMYWYRQDPGQGLRLIYYSQIVNDFQKGDIAEGYSVSREKKESFPLTVTSAQKNPTAFYLCASGGPSNLDTQYFGPGTRLTVL.

This chain joins TRBV6-1 and TRBJ1-2; D uncertain. Germline V gene data show CDR1 as MNHNS and CDR2 as SASEGT. Trimming pared 1 base from V and 7 bases from J, leaving 7 bases between. The CDR3 length is 12 residues. The CDR3 region is CASSEVGSGYTF. For the CDR3, the DNA is TGTGCCAGCAGTGAAGTGGGGAGTGGCTACACCTTC.

V and J are TRBV6-5 and TRBJ1-2; 7 positions match TRBD1. This CDR3 region has 15 residues. Germline V gene sequence: CDR1 MNHEY, CDR2 SVGAGI. With 0 bases clipped from V and 0 bases from J, the junction kept 1 base outside the gene matches. CDR3 DNA: TGTGCCAGCAGTTACTCGGGACAGACTAACTATGGCTACACCTTC. Its protein product is CASSYSGQTNYGYTF.

The rearrangement joins TRBV14 to TRBJ2-7, with 14 bases matching TRBD2. CDR1 and CDR2 from the germline V gene are SGHDN and FVKESK. V dropped 4 bases and J dropped 3; count of bases not matched to a gene: 5. The CDR3 extends over 16 amino acids. The CDR3 DNA sequence: TGTGCCAGCAGCCCAGGGACTAGCGGGAGTAGCTACGAGCAGTACGTC. This encodes CASSPGTSGSSYEQYV.

The genes are TRBV2 and TRBJ2-3; no clear D gene. Trimming took off 0 bases at V and 8 bases at J, with 12 bases between the two ends. CDR1 and CDR2 from the germline V gene are SNHLY and FYNNEI. The CDR3 contains 14 residues. The CDR3 coding sequence is TGTGCCAGCAGTGAAGCGCTCCAGGTGGCTACGCAGTATTTT. Protein sequence: CASSEALQVATQYF. The full variable domain, rest sourced from reference TRBV2 and TRBJ2-3, is EPEVTQTPSHQVTQMGQEVILRCVPISNHLYFYWYRQILGQKVEFLVSFYNNEISEKSEIFDDQFSVERPDGSNFTLKIRSTKLEDSAMYFCASSEALQVATQYFGPGTRLTVL.

The gene calls are TRBV19 and TRBJ1-1; D not certain. V lost 8 bases and J 0 bases, leaving 13 bases between the germline ends. Germline V gene lookup returns CDR1 LNHDA and CDR2 SQIVND (reference sequence). This CDR3 spans 14 amino acids. This CDR3 is CASLKVGMNTEAFF. The DNA of the CDR3 is TGTGCCAGTCTCAAGGTGGGCATGAACACTGAAGCTTTCTTT.

The J gene is TRBJ2-7, the V gene TRBV10-3, with 8 nucleotides matching TRBD1. J was trimmed by 2 bases and V by 3 bases; bases with no gene match: 6. Germline V gene lookup returns CDR1 ENHRY and CDR2 SYGVKD. This CDR3 has 15 residues. As DNA, the CDR3 is TGTGCCATCAGTGACTACGGACAGGGCACCTACGAGCAGTACTTC. Translation gives CAISDYGQGTYEQYF.

V gene TRBV19 combines with J gene TRBJ1-5, with a possible D match to TRBD1 (6 bases). The CDR3 length is 15 residues. From germline, CDR1 is LNHDA and CDR2 SQIVND (reference sequence). Trimming took off 3 bases at V and 5 bases at J, with 14 bases between the two ends. CDR3 sequence reads: CASSIGQGIDQPQHF. The CDR3 DNA reads as TGTGCCAGTAGTATTGGCCAGGGGATCGATCAGCCCCAGCATTTT.

J is TRBJ2-1 and V is TRBV6-4, with TRBD2 matching 7 bases. The V gene's germline CDR1 is MRHNA and CDR2 SNTAGT. The CDR3 is 17 residues long. J lost 4 bases, V lost 4 bases, and 13 bases had no gene match. In nucleotides, the CDR3 is TGTGCCAGCAGTGGGGTAGCGGGCTGGGCGTCGTACAATGAGCAGTTCTTC. The encoded protein is CASSGVAGWASYNEQFF.

V gene TRBV5-1 combines with J gene TRBJ2-2; 9 nucleotides agree with TRBD2. The CDR3 sequence is 15 residues long. Germline loops: CDR1 SGHRS, CDR2 YFSETQ. The J segment lost 3 bases and the V segment lost 7 bases, leaving 7 bases of the junction unmatched. The CDR3 protein is CASGLSGSYTGELFF. As DNA, the CDR3 is TGCGCCAGCGGACTTAGCGGGAGCTACACCGGGGAGCTGTTTTTT.

This rearrangement joins TRBV3-1 (or the pseudogene TRBV3-2) to TRBJ2-7; TRBD1 might be the D (6 bases). The CDR3 is 13 residues long. V lost 0 bases, J lost 8 bases, and 11 bases lay in between. Germline CDR1 reads LGHDT; CDR2 reads YNNKEL (reference sequence). The CDR3: CASSQDEGGQQYF. Here the CDR3 DNA reads TGTGCCAGCAGCCAAGATGAAGGGGGACAGCAGTACTTC.

V is TRBV6-5 and J is TRBJ1-5, with a tentative D call TRBD1 (6 bases). Per the germline V gene, CDR1 is MNHEY and CDR2 is SVGAGI. V lost 6 bases, J lost 3 bases, and 15 bases lay in between. The CDR3 is 15 amino acids. CDR3: CASRPLTGNNQPQHF. As DNA, the CDR3 is TGTGCCAGCAGGCCGCTGACAGGTAACAATCAGCCCCAGCATTTT.

In its sample, this clone was seen once. The chain is built from TRBV9 and TRBJ1-2; D is possibly TRBD1 (5 bases). V lost 0 bases, J lost 4 bases, and 10 bases lay in between. Germline V gene sequence: CDR1 SGDLS, CDR2 YYNGEE. The CDR3 totals 14 residues. The CDR3 region has the DNA TGTGCCAGCAGCGTAGACCAGGGCGGCTATGGCTACACCTTC. Amino acid sequence: CASSVDQGGYGYTF.

The chain links TRBV4-2 to TRBJ1-1; a possible D gene is TRBD1 (6 bases). CDR1 and CDR2 (germline): LGHNA, YNFKEQ. V lost 0 bases, J lost 4 bases, and 18 bases lay in between. The CDR3 extends over 17 amino acids. CDR3 in DNA: TGTGCCAGCAGCCAAGATTCTTCCCGGGGGGCAGGCACTGAAGCTTTCTTT. Encoded protein: CASSQDSSRGAGTEAFF.

This clone was found once. This chain uses TRBV7-9 with TRBJ2-1; possibly TRBD2 for D (6 bases). The germline V gene encodes CDR1 SEHNR and CDR2 FQNEAQ (reference sequence). The CDR3 is made up of 18 amino acids. V dropped 0 bases and J dropped 9 bases, with 24 bases sitting between them. The CDR3 is CASSLARGLAFYTGEQFF. CDR3 nucleotides: TGTGCCAGCAGCTTAGCGAGGGGTCTAGCGTTTTATACTGGTGAGCAGTTCTTC.

The chain joins TRBV7-2 to TRBJ2-7; D ambiguous. Between the trimmed V and J ends, which lost 2 bases and 3 bases, there was a span of 8 bases. This CDR3 contains 13 residues. Germline loops: CDR1 SGHTA, CDR2 FQGNSA. Here the CDR3 reads CASSLNPDYEQYV. CDR3 DNA: TGTGCCAGCAGCTTAAATCCAGACTACGAGCAGTACGTC.

The gene calls are TRBV29-1 and TRBJ1-1; TRBD1 aligns across 8 bases. This CDR3 is 13 amino acids long. Germline V gives CDR1 SQVTM, CDR2 ANQGSEA. Trimming took 7 bases from V and 7 from J; bases not matched to a gene: 11. This CDR3 reads CSAPGQGDLEAFF. CDR3 nucleotide sequence: TGCAGCGCCCCAGGACAGGGAGATCTTGAAGCTTTCTTT.

The rearrangement joins TRBV6-5 to TRBJ1-1, with 9 positions matching TRBD1. Trimming at V came to 4 bases and at J to 4 bases, leaving 7 bases not matched to a gene. CDR3 length: 15 residues. Germline V gene lookup returns CDR1 MNHEY and CDR2 SVGAGI. The DNA for the CDR3 is TGTGCCAGCAGTTCCACAGGGGGCGAGGGCACTGAAGCTTTCTTT. Encoded protein: CASSSTGGEGTEAFF.

The chain employs TRBV3-1 (or the pseudogene TRBV3-2) and TRBJ2-1; 12 bases map to TRBD2. V was clipped by 4 bases and J by 9 bases; unmatched bases: 10. This CDR3 region has 16 residues. CDR1 LGHDT and CDR2 YNNKEL come from the germline V gene (reference sequence). The CDR3 coding sequence is TGTGCCAGCAGCCGCTGGACTAGCGGGAAGGAGGGTGAGCAGTTCTTC. Its protein is CASSRWTSGKEGEQFF.